The rows below give T cell receptor beta chains drawn from one sample of a study of T cell responses to AZD1222 COVID-19 vaccine. The repertoire was sequenced with immunoSEQ multiplex PCR; TCRdb's copy has only in-frame clones and lacks some. The table lists around 140,000 clones, approximately 85% of them singletons. Source: peripheral blood, taken 28 days after the second dose of the MenACWY control vaccine. The receptors were sampled from an adult who received the MenACWY meningococcal vaccine as a control. Each CDR3 is given with its conserved first and last residue. Fields, in order: J gene, V gene, clone size, D gene, CDR3 protein, CDR3 DNA. A D gene is named only where the DNA matches it firmly. The listing skips clone size in some rows; elsewhere it reads once, few, many or a size class.

TRBJ2-2 | TRBV5-1 | . | . | CASSLGGNGELFF | TGCGCCAGCAGCTTGGGCGGGAACGGGGAGCTGTTTTTT
TRBJ1-2 | TRBV27 | . | TRBD1 | CASSSTGTGNNGYTF | TGTGCCAGCAGCTCTACTGGGACAGGGAATAACGGCTACACCTTC
TRBJ2-3 | TRBV5-5 | . | . | CASTHYQASDTQYF | TGTGCCAGCACCCATTACCAAGCATCAGATACGCAGTATTTT
TRBJ1-2 | TRBV12-5 | . | TRBD1 | CASGPGQMTNYGYTF | TGTGCTAGTGGCCCGGGACAGATGACTAACTATGGCTACACCTTC
TRBJ2-4 | TRBV7-9 | . | . | CASSPTKGGNIQYF | TGTGCCAGCAGCCCCACTAAGGGAGGAAACATTCAGTACTTC
TRBJ1-2 | TRBV18 | once | . | CASSEQGNFRYTF | TGTGCCAGCTCAGAACAGGGAAACTTCCGCTACACCTTC
TRBJ2-3 | TRBV4-2 | . | TRBD2 | CASSPYGTSGGAEADTQYF | TGTGCCAGCAGCCCGTACGGGACTAGCGGGGGGGCCGAAGCAGATACGCAGTATTTT
TRBJ2-5 | TRBV11-3 | once | TRBD2 | CASSLDLAGAETQYF | TGTGCCAGCAGCTTAGACCTAGCGGGAGCAGAGACCCAGTACTTC
TRBJ2-1 | TRBV11-3 | . | . | CASSVGVTAYSYNEQFF | TGTGCCAGCAGCGTCGGGGTGACCGCTTACTCCTACAATGAGCAGTTCTTC
TRBJ2-1 | TRBV11-2 | few | . | CASSLGNYNEQFF | TGTGCCAGCAGCTTGGGGAACTACAATGAGCAGTTCTTC
TRBJ2-1 | TRBV11-3 | . | TRBD2 | CASSLDSGRGNEQFF | TGTGCCAGCAGCTTGGACAGCGGGAGAGGAAATGAGCAGTTCTTC
TRBJ1-2 | TRBV12-3/TRBV12-4 | . | . | CASSPDSNYGYTF | TGTGCCAGCAGCCCTGACAGTAACTATGGCTACACCTTC
TRBJ1-3 | TRBV19 | . | . | CASSGGALSGNTIYF | TGTGCCAGTAGTGGGGGGGCCCTCTCTGGAAACACCATATATTTT
TRBJ1-5 | TRBV27 | once | . | CASSPGRGNQPQHF | TGTGCCAGCAGTCCGGGACGTGGAAATCAGCCCCAGCATTTT
TRBJ1-5 | TRBV9 | . | TRBD1 | CASSVGTGGPNQPQHF | TGTGCCAGCAGCGTAGGCACAGGGGGCCCAAATCAGCCCCAGCATTTT
TRBJ2-1 | TRBV9 | . | . | CASSVASRPTGHNEQFF | TGTGCCAGCAGCGTAGCTTCCCGGCCTACAGGGCACAATGAGCAGTTCTTC
TRBJ1-1 | TRBV18 | . | . | CASSPGQLRNTEAFF | TGTGCCAGCTCACCAGGACAGCTTAGGAACACTGAAGCTTTCTTT
TRBJ1-2 | TRBV5-6 | . | . | CASSLNRAYGYTF | TGTGCCAGCAGCTTGAACAGGGCCTATGGCTACACCTTC
TRBJ1-2 | TRBV3-1/TRBV3-2 | . | . | CASSQDNRATGYTF | TGTGCCAGCAGCCAAGATAACAGGGCTACGGGCTACACCTTC
TRBJ1-1 | TRBV7-2 | few | . | CASSPVRGVNTEAFF | TGTGCCAGCAGCCCTGTAAGGGGGGTGAACACTGAAGCTTTCTTT
TRBJ1-1 | TRBV20-1 | . | TRBD1 | CSARGDSGAFF | TGCAGTGCTAGAGGGGACAGCGGAGCTTTCTTT
TRBJ1-4 | TRBV12-3/TRBV12-4 | . | . | CASSFVGEKLFF | TGTGCCAGCAGTTTTGTAGGGGAAAAACTGTTTTTT
TRBJ2-5 | TRBV11-3 | . | . | CASSHQRARETQYF | TGTGCCAGCAGCCACCAACGAGCCAGGGAGACCCAGTACTTC
TRBJ2-5 | TRBV27 | . | . | CASSSPPRGETQYF | TGTGCCAGCAGTTCCCCCCCTAGGGGAGAGACCCAGTACTTC
TRBJ1-2 | TRBV6-5 | . | TRBD1 | CASRPRTGGGTGYTF | TGTGCCAGCAGACCCAGGACAGGGGGCGGGACTGGCTACACCTTC
TRBJ2-7 | TRBV24-1 | . | . | CATSRGRSSYEQYF | TGTGCCACCAGTCGCGGCAGGAGCTCCTACGAGCAGTACTTC
TRBJ1-2 | TRBV6-5 | . | . | CASSRGPGYGYTF | TGTGCCAGCAGCCGGGGACCGGGCTATGGCTACACCTTC
TRBJ2-7 | TRBV9 | . | . | CASSVTVISEQYF | TGTGCCAGCAGCGTGACTGTCATCTCCGAGCAGTACTTC
TRBJ2-3 | TRBV10-3 | . | TRBD1 | CAINEGQGPLTDTQYF | TGTGCCATCAACGAGGGACAGGGCCCACTCACAGATACGCAGTATTTT
TRBJ1-1 | TRBV18 | . | . | CASSPEGTEAFF | TGTGCCAGCTCACCAGAAGGAACTGAAGCTTTCTTT